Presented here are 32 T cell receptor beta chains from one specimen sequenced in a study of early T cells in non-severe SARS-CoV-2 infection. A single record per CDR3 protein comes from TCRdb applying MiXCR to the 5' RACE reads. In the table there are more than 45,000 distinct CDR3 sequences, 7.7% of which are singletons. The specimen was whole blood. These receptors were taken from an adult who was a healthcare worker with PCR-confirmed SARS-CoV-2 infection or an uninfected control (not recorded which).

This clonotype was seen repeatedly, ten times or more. For the CDR3, the DNA is TGCGCCAGCAGCCCCGACATCTCTGGAAACACCATATATTTT. Translation: CASSPDISGNTIYF. This chain links TRBV5-1 with TRBJ1-3, with no clear D. Trimming removed 4 bases at V and 0 bases at J, with 8 bases between. This CDR3 is built from 14 residues. Germline V gene data show CDR1 as SGHRS and CDR2 as YFSETQ.

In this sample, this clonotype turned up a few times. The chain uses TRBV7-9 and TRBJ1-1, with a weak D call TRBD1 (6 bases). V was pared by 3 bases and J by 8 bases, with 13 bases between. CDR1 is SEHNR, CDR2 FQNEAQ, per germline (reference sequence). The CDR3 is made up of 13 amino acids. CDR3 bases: TGTGCCAGCAGCTTCCAAGGGGGAACGGAAGCTTTCTTT. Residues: CASSFQGGTEAFF. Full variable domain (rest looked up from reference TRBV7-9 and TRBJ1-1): DTGVSQNPRHKITKRGQNVTFRCDPISEHNRLYWYRQTLGQGPEFLTYFQNEAQLEKSRLLSDRFSAERPKGSFSTLEIQRTEQGDSAMYLCASSFQGGTEAFFGQGTRLTVV.

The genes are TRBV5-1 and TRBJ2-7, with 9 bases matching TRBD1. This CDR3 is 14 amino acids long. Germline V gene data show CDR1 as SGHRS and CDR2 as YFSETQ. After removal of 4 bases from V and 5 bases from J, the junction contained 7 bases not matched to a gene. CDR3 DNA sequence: TGCGCCAGCAGCCCCGGGGACAGGGCCCACGAGCAGTACTTC. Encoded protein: CASSPGDRAHEQYF.

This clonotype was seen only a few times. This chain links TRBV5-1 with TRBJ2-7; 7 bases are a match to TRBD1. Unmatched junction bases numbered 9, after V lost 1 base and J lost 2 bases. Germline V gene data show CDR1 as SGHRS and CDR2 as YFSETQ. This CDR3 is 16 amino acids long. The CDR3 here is CASSLTTGFSAYEQYF. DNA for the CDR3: TGCGCCAGCAGCTTGACGACAGGGTTTAGCGCCTACGAGCAGTACTTC.

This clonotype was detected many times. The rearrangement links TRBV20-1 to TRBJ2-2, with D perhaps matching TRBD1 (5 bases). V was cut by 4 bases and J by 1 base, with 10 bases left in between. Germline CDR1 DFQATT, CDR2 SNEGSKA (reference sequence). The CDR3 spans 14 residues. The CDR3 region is CSAIRGQNTGELFF. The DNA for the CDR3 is TGCAGTGCTATTCGCGGACAGAACACCGGGGAGCTGTTTTTT.

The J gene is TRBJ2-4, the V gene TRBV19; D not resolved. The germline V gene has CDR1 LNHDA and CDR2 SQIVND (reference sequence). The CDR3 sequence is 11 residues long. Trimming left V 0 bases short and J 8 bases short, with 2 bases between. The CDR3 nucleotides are TGTGCCAGTAGTATAGAGGACATTCAGTACTTC. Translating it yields CASSIEDIQYF.

DNA for the CDR3: TGTGCCAGCAGTTTTTTGGGGTGGACCGGGACTAGTAGAGAGGAGACCCAGTACTTC. Amino acids: CASSFLGWTGTSREETQYF. This rearrangement joins TRBV28 to TRBJ2-5, with 8 bases lining up with TRBD2. Germline loops: CDR1 MDHEN, CDR2 SYDVKM. This CDR3 has 19 amino acids. The V and J ends lost 3 bases and 5 bases, in that order; junction bases with no gene match: 20.

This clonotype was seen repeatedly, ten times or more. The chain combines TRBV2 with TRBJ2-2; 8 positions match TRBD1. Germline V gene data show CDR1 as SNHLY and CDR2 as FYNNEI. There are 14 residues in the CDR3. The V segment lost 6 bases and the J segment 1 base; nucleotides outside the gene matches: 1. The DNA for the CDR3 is TGTGCCAGCAGCGGGACAGGGAACACCGGGGAGCTGTTTTTT. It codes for CASSGTGNTGELFF. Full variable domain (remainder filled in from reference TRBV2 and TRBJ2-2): EPEVTQTPSHQVTQMGQEVILRCVPISNHLYFYWYRQILGQKVEFLVSFYNNEISEKSEIFDDQFSVERPDGSNFTLKIRSTKLEDSAMYFCASSGTGNTGELFFGEGSRLTVL.

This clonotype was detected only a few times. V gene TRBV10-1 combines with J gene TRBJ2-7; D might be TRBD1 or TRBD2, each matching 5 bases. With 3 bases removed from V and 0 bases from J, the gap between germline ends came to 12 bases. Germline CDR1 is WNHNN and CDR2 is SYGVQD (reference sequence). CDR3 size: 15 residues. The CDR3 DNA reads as TGCGCCAGCAGTGACCCCCGGGACGGCTCCTACGAGCAGTACTTC. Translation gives CASSDPRDGSYEQYF.

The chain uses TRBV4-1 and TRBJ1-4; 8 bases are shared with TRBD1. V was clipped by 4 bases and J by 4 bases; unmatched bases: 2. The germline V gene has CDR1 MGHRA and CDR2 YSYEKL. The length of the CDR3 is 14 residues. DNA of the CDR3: TGCGCCAGCAGCCTGGGACAGGTTAATGAAAAACTGTTTTTT. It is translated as CASSLGQVNEKLFF.

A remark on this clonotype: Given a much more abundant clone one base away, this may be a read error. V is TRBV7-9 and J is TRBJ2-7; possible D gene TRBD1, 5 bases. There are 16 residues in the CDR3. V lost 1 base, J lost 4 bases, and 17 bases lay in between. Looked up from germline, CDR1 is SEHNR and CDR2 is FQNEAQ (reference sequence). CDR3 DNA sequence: TGTGCCAGCAGCTTAGACCCCTGGACACCTTTGTACGAGCAGTACTTC. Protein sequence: CASSLDPWTPLYEQYF. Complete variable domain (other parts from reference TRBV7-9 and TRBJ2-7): DTGVSQNPRHKITKRGQNVTFRCDPISEHNRLYWYRQTLGQGPEFLTYFQNEAQLEKSRLLSDRFSAERPKGSFSTLEIQRTEQGDSAMYLCASSLDPWTPLYEQYFGPGTRLTVT.

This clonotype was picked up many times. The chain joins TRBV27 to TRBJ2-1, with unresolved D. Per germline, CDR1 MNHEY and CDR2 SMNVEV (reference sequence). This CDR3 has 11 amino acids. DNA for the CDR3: TGTAGTACATGGCAAGGTGACGAGCAGTTCTTC. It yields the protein CSTWQGDEQFF.

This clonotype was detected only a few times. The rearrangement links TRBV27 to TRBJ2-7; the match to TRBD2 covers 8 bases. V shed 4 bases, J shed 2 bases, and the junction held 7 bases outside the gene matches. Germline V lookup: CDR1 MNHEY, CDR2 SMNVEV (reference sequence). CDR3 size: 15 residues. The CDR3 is CASSYQAGATYEQYF. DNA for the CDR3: TGTGCCAGCAGTTATCAAGCGGGAGCAACCTACGAGCAGTACTTC.

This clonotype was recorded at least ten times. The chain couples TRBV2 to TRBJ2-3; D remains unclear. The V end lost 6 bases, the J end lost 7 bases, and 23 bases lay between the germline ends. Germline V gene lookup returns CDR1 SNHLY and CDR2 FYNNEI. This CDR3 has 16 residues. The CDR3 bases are TGTGCCAGCAGGGACGAGCTAGTGTCCCACGGCAATACGCAGTATTTT. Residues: CASRDELVSHGNTQYF.

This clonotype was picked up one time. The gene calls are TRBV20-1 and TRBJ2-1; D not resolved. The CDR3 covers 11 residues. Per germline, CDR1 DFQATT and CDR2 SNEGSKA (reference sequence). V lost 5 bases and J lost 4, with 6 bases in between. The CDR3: CSAPNYNEQFF. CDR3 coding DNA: TGCAGTGCTCCCAATTACAATGAGCAGTTCTTC.

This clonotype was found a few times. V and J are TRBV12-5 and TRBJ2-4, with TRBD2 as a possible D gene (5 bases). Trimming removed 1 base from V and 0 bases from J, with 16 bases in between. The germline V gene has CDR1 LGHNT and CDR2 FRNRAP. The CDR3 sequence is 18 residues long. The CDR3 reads CASGLAPWRTLAKNIQYF. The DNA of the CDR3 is TGTGCTAGTGGTTTGGCTCCGTGGAGGACCCTAGCCAAAAACATTCAGTACTTC. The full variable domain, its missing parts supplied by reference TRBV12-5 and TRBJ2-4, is DARVTQTPRHKVTEMGQEVTMRCQPILGHNTVFWYRQTMMQGLELLAYFRNRAPLDDSGMPKDRFSAEMPDATLATLKIQPSEPRDSAVYFCASGLAPWRTLAKNIQYFGAGTRLSVL.

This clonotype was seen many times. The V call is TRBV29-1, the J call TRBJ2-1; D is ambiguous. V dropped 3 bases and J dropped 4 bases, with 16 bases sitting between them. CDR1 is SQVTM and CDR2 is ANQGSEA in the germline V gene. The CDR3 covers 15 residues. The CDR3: CSVDGASVLYNEQFF. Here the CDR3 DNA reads TGCAGCGTTGACGGCGCCAGTGTCTTGTACAATGAGCAGTTCTTC.

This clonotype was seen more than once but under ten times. CDR3: CASSLDAGGRAREQYF. The CDR3 DNA is TGTGCCAGCAGCTTAGATGCGGGGGGGAGGGCGAGGGAGCAGTACTTC. The chain couples TRBV7-2 to TRBJ2-7; 9 nucleotides align to TRBD2. Per the germline V gene, CDR1 is SGHTA and CDR2 is FQGNSA. This CDR3 spans 16 amino acids. Germline trimming cut 1 base from V and 7 bases from J; bases unmatched to any gene: 11.

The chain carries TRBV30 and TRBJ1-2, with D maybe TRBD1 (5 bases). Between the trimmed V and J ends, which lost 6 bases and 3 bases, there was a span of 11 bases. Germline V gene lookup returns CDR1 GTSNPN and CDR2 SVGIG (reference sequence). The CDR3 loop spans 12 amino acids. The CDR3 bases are TGTGCCTGCCTGGGAGGGGACTATGGCTACACCTTC. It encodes CACLGGDYGYTF.

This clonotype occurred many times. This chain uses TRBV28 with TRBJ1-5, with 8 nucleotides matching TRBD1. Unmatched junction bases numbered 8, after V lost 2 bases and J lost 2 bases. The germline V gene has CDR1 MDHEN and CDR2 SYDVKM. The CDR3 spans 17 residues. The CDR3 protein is CASSLRSRGRGNQPQHF. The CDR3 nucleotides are TGTGCCAGCAGTTTAAGGAGCAGGGGGCGAGGCAATCAGCCCCAGCATTTT.

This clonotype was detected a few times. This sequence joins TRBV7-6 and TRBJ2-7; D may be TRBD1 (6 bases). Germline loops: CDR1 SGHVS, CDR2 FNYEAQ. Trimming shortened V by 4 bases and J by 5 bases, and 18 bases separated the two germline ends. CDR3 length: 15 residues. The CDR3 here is CASSYRRGSVNEQYF. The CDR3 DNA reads TGTGCCAGCAGCTACAGAAGGGGGAGTGTCAACGAGCAGTACTTC.

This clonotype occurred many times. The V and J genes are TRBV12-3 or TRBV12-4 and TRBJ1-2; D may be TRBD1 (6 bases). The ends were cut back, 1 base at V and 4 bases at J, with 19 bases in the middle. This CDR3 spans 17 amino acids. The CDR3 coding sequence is TGTGCCAGCAGTTTAGACCCTATTACAGGGCTGGTCTATGGCTACACCTTC. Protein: CASSLDPITGLVYGYTF.

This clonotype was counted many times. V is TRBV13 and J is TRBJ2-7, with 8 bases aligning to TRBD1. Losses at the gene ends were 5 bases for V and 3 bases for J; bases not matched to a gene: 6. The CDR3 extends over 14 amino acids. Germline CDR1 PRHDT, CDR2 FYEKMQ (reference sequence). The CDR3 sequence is CASSPGQGVYEQYF. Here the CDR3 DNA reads TGTGCCAGCAGCCCCGGACAGGGTGTCTACGAGCAGTACTTC.

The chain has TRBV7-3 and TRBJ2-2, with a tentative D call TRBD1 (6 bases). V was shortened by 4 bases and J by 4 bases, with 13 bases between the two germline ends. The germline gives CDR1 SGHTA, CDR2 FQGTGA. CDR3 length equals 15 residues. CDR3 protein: CASSSQGTGTGELFF. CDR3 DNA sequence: TGTGCCAGCAGCTCGCAGGGGACCGGCACCGGGGAGCTGTTTTTT.

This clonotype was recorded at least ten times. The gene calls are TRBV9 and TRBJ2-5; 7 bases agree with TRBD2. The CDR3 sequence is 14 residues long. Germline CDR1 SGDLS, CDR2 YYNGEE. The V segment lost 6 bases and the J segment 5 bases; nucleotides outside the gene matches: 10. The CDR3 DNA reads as TGTGCCAGCAAACCGGGGCCCGGGGGGGAGACCCAGTACTTC. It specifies CASKPGPGGETQYF.

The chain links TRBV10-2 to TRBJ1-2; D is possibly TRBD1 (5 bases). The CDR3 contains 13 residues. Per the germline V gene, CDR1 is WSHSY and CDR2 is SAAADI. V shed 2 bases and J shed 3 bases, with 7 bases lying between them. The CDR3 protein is CASSEQGYYGYTF. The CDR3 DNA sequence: TGCGCCAGCAGTGAGCAGGGTTACTATGGCTACACCTTC.

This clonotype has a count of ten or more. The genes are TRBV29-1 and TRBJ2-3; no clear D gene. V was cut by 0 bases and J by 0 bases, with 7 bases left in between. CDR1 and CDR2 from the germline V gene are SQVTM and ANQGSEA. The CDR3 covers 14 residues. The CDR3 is CSVEDRASTDTQYF. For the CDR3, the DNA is TGCAGCGTTGAAGATCGGGCCAGCACAGATACGCAGTATTTT.

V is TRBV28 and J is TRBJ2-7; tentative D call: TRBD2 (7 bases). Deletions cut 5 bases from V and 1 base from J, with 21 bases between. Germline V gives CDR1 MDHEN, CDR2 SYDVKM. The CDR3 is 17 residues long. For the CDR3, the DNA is TGTGCCAGCAGTCCCCCTCGGGGGGCAGGGGTTTCCTACGAGCAGTACTTC. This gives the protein CASSPPRGAGVSYEQYF.

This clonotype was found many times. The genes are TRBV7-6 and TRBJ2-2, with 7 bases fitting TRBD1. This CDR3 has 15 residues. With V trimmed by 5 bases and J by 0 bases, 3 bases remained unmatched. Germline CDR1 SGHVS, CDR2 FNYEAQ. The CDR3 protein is CASSLGTANTGELFF. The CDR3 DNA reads TGTGCCAGCAGCCTCGGGACAGCGAACACCGGGGAGCTGTTTTTT.

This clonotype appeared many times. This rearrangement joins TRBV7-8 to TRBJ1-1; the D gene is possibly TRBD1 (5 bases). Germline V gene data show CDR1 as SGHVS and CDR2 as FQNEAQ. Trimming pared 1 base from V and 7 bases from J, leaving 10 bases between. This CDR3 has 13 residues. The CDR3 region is CASSLVGVGEAFF. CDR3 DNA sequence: TGTGCCAGCAGCTTAGTGGGGGTTGGTGAAGCTTTCTTT. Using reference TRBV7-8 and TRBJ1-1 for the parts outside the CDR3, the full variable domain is GAGVSQSPRYKVAKRGQDVALRCDPISGHVSLFWYQQALGQGPEFLTYFQNEAQLDKSGLPSDRFFAERPEGSVSTLKIQRTQQEDSAVYLCASSLVGVGEAFFGQGTRLTVV.

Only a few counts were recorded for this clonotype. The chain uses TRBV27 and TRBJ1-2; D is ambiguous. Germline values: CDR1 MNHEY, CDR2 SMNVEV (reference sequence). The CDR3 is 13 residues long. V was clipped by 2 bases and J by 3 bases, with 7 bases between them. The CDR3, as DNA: TGTGCCAGCAGTTTAGACATATACTATGGCTACACCTTC. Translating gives CASSLDIYYGYTF.

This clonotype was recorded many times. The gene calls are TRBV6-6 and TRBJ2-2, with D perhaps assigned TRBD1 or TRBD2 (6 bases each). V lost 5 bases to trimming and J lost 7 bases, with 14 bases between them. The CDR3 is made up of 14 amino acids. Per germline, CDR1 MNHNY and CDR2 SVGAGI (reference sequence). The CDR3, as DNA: TGTGCCAGCAGTAAACAGGGAGCGGGCGGGGAGCTGTTTTTT. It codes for CASSKQGAGGELFF.